At least ten counts were recorded for the clone carrying this TCR beta chain. The sample belongs to a study of identical twins. The V segment lost 4 bases and the J segment 7 bases; nucleotides outside the gene matches: 12. The CDR3 has 15 amino acids. The V gene's germline CDR1 is KGHDR and CDR2 SFDVKD. In TCRdb, the 5' RACE reads were re-called with MiXCR into one record per CDR3 protein. The profile shows roughly 690,000 distinct CDR3 sequences, 21% of them singletons. This sample was shared with a second study, whose subject was T cells expressing NK-cell markers. That paper notes: For roughly 6 donors, the dominant NKG2C+ clonotypes made up 1.0-7.0% of their CD8+ T cells. Expanded NKG2C+ T cell clones had unclear HCMV specificity.

The gene calls are TRBV24-1 and TRBJ2-7; 7 positions match TRBD1. The sample consisted of PBMCs. This clonotype was obtained from a young woman in good health. CDR3 nucleotide sequence: TGTGCCACCAGTGACTCCCGGACAGGTGCCAGGGAGCAGTACTTC. Protein: CATSDSRTGAREQYF.